The 9 T cell receptor beta chains listed next were all sequenced from one sample in a study of cytomegalovirus exposure and HLA in healthy donors. Vbeta (60) and Jbeta (13) primers were used in the PCR. The data were produced by immunoSEQ multiplex PCR, yet TCRdb's version contains in-frame clones alone and is incomplete. The repertoire holds around 150,000 clones, with 55% to 75% as singletons. The material sequenced was PBMCs. These receptors came from a woman aged 55-70 years in good health and CMV-seropositive.

The rearrangement joins TRBV19 to TRBJ2-7; possibly TRBD1 for D (6 bases). The V end was cut by 4 bases, the J end by 2 bases, with 15 bases between. The germline V gene has CDR1 LNHDA and CDR2 SQIVND (reference sequence). The length of the CDR3 is 15 residues. The CDR3 loop reads CASSTPWGHTYEQYF. As DNA, the CDR3 is TGTGCCAGTAGTACTCCTTGGGGGCATACCTACGAGCAGTACTTC.

Only a few counts were recorded for this clone. This chain links TRBV5-1 with TRBJ1-5; D possibly corresponds to TRBD1 (6 bases). There are 14 residues in the CDR3. CDR1 is SGHRS and CDR2 is YFSETQ in the germline V gene. The ends were cut back, 4 bases at V and 6 bases at J, with 14 bases in the middle. CDR3 coding DNA: TGCGCCAGCAGCACCGGGACATCGGGTCAGCCCCAGCATTTT. Translated: CASSTGTSGQPQHF.

The chain recombines TRBV5-1 with TRBJ2-1; tentatively, D is TRBD1 (6 bases). Germline assignment: CDR1 SGHRS and CDR2 YFSETQ. This CDR3 has 16 amino acids. Trimming pared 0 bases from V and 4 bases from J, leaving 14 bases between. The CDR3 DNA follows: TGCGCCAGCAGCTTGGAAGGCTGGCAGGGGTACAATGAGCAGTTCTTC. Its translation is CASSLEGWQGYNEQFF.

The chain recombines TRBV25-1 with TRBJ1-5; TRBD1 might be the D (5 bases). Trimming cost V 3 bases and J 2 bases, with 17 bases left between them. The CDR3 contains 17 residues. Germline V gives CDR1 MGHDK, CDR2 SYGVNS. The CDR3 nucleotides read TGTGCCAGCAGTGAGGGGGGAGTGGGGGAAGGCAATCAGCCCCAGCATTTT. It translates to CASSEGGVGEGNQPQHF.

This chain links TRBV7-2 with TRBJ2-2, with 7 bases aligning to TRBD1. Per germline, CDR1 SGHTA and CDR2 FQGNSA. The CDR3 has 14 residues. Losses at the gene ends were 5 bases for V and 9 bases for J; bases not matched to a gene: 9. This CDR3 reads CASSTRQGARELFF. CDR3 DNA sequence: TGTGCCAGCAGCACACGACAGGGAGCCAGGGAGCTGTTTTTT.

The gene calls are TRBV28 and TRBJ2-1; a possible D gene is TRBD2 (5 bases). The CDR3 is 14 residues long. V shed 5 bases and J shed 6 bases, with 14 bases lying between them. Germline-derived CDR1 and CDR2 are MDHEN and SYDVKM. CDR3 bases: TGTGCCAGCAGTCCCAATAGGGAGCTCAATGAGCAGTTCTTC. Translated, it gives CASSPNRELNEQFF.

This chain links TRBV25-1 with TRBJ2-1, with 9 bases lining up with TRBD2. The length of the CDR3 is 12 residues. With 11 bases clipped from V and 10 bases from J, the junction kept 9 bases outside the gene matches. Germline CDR1 and CDR2: MGHDK and SYGVNS. The CDR3 coding sequence is TGTGCCGGGTTTCGCGGGAGGGGCGAGCAGTTCTTC. This translates into CAGFRGRGEQFF. The whole variable domain, remainder taken from reference TRBV25-1 and TRBJ2-1, is EADIYQTPRYLVIGTGKKITLECSQTMGHDKMYWYQQDPGMELHLIHYSYGVNSTEKGDLSSESTVSRIRTEHFPLTLESARPSHTSQYLCAGFRGRGEQFFGPGTRLTVL.

The chain recombines TRBV11-2 with TRBJ2-7; 8 bases agree with TRBD1. V trimming: 6 bases; J trimming: 7 bases; junction bases outside the gene matches: 5. Germline-derived CDR1 and CDR2 are SGHAT and FQNNGV. The CDR3 runs 12 residues. This CDR3 is CASSRGQEEQYF. DNA of the CDR3: TGTGCCAGCAGTAGGGGACAGGAGGAGCAGTACTTC.

The genes are TRBV7-2 and TRBJ2-3; TRBD2 aligns across 9 bases. Germline V gene data show CDR1 as SGHTA and CDR2 as FQGNSA. The CDR3 contains 15 residues. The junction had 10 bases not matched to a gene; V was cut back by 3 bases and J by 9 bases. The CDR3 bases are TGTGCCAGCAGCTTCAGCGGGAGGACGAGTGGGACGCAGTATTTT. This sequence encodes CASSFSGRTSGTQYF.